This T cell receptor (beta chain) emerged from a study of regulatory T cells in long-lasting Graves disease. Findings of the study overall: Thyroid tissue went unstudied; only peripheral blood was examined.

CDR3 length: 15 residues. Germline CDR1 reads MNHEY; CDR2 reads SVGAGI. Time point in this sample: newly diagnosed GD, antithyroid drugs for less than 3 months. There was RNA extracted from PBMCs, and the TCR library was made from it. Details on this clonotype: What it binds is not known. A read error may produce the germline difference seen at one junction end.

Construction of TCR beta libraries relied on iRepertoire HTBI primers and on Arm-PCR targeting CDR3 regions. MiXCR, applied by TCRdb to the multiplex PCR reads, yields one record per CDR3 protein. The sample includes roughly 250,000 distinct CDR3 sequences, under 20% seen only once; the top ten take 14%. These data were also reused for a study on T cells in Graves' hyperthyroidism and ophthalmopathy.

The sequence was collected from a woman under 40 with Graves disease. The genes are TRBV6-5 and TRBJ1-2; weak D call: TRBD1 (5 bases). Source: peripheral blood mononuclear cells (PBMCs), taken at new diagnosis, from a patient treated with antithyroid drugs. CDR3 DNA: TGTGCCAGCAGTTTCGACAGCCTGGTTAACTATGGCCACACCTTC. Amino acid sequence: CASSFDSLVNYGHTF.